This T cell receptor beta chain derives from a study of T cell responses to AZD1222 COVID-19 vaccine. CDR1 SGHRS and CDR2 YFSETQ come from the germline V gene. The CDR3 spans 15 residues. V lost 0 bases, J lost 3 bases, and 10 bases lay in between. Generated by immunoSEQ multiplex PCR, the TCRdb table keeps only in-frame clones and is missing some. The sample holds 150,000 to 200,000 clones, roughly 90% seen once. Whole-study results and caveats: Samples come after the peak T cell response, not at day 14.

As for this clone: Its antigen remains unknown.

The J gene is TRBJ1-3, the V gene TRBV5-1; D not resolved. This TCR was sampled from an adult who received the AZD1222 COVID-19 vaccine. Source: peripheral blood, taken 28 days after the second AZD1222 dose. CDR3 sequence: CASSLGAPRGNTIYF. The CDR3 coding sequence is TGCGCCAGCAGCTTGGGAGCCCCGCGTGGAAACACCATATATTTT.